This T cell receptor (beta chain) was documented in a study of T cells after yellow fever vaccination (dated by TCRdb to about 2019). Background on the whole study: Libraries from fractions with low cell numbers were prepared with the SMART-Seq v4 Ultra Low Input RNA kit. Two healthy male donors, one aged 18 to 30 and one aged 30 to 39 years, were included in the cohort. Bulk PBMC replicates and cell subsets were isolated from blood drawn at multiple timepoints before and after both primary and secondary immunization. To follow T-cell clones before and after primary and booster YFV17D yellow fever vaccination, bulk TCR alpha and beta repertoires were sequenced over time.

The full study reports these points: After the booster, most clones that had expanded after primary vaccination were detected again (approximately 95% of CD4 and 88% of CD8), suggesting broad maintenance of memory. A small fraction of clonotypes appeared in both the CD4 and CD8 compartments, likely as a result of convergent recombination. The study included only two donors, which limits how far the findings can be generalized. Computational filtering was needed because FACS-sorted repertoires could contain abundant contaminating clonotypes from the bulk population. Compared with the primary T-cell response, the secondary T-cell response was faster but weaker, reaching its peak on day 5 rather than on day 15.

Synthesis of TCR cDNA relied on 5'RACE template switching, a step that introduced a universal primer site along with unique molecular identifiers. Priming for cDNA synthesis came from both the TCR alpha and TCR beta constant segments. Library amplification involved two PCR steps, and the second step added sample barcodes and sequencing adapters. Sequencing of libraries was performed on Illumina HiSeq 2500 (2x100 bp) or NovaSeq (2x150 bp). In the authors' own workflow: Reads were demultiplexed and collapsed into UMI consensus sequences with MIGEC, and V(D)J alignment was performed with MiXCR. Vaccine-responding clonotypes were defined with edgeR using replicate PBMC samples, requiring FDR below 0.01 and a log2 fold change above 5 up to day 15. Bulk clonotypes were assigned CD4 or CD8 identity according to which sequenced CD4 or CD8 repertoire held them at higher abundance. Using fastp at Q25 and MiXCR, TCRdb reprocessed the public reads and kept productive beta chains. Rows matching on CDR3 protein sequence are summarized as one entry with the most common DNA and genes. Clone size and V and J calls follow TCRdb, not the original study. A total of hundreds of thousands of distinct CDR3 sequences appear in this sample, 9% to 15% of them only once. About 15% of the sample belongs to the ten largest clones.

As concerns this clonotype: The target of this receptor is not known. No much larger clonotype is one base removed from it; base qualities were not supplied.

The sample's treatment or condition label, decoded: live attenuated yellow fever vaccine strain. At each blood-draw timepoint, two biological replicates of bulk PBMCs were obtained. A standard Ficoll-Paque protocol was used to isolate PBMCs from peripheral blood. TriZol was used to extract RNA from bulk PBMCs, CD4 and CD8 fractions, and dextramer-positive and dextramer-negative fractions. Trimmed from V: 5 bases; trimmed from J: 6 bases; junction bases lacking a gene match: 14. From the cysteine through the phenylalanine, the CDR3 covers 17 amino acids. The sequence is cut down to CDR3 DNA, 51 bases in frame from base 1. CDR1 SGHTA and CDR2 FQGNSA are derived from the germline V gene.

The chain is made from TRBV7-2 and TRBJ2-1; TRBD1 agrees with 9 junctional bases. The sequence derives from a man in his thirties or forties who received the YFV17D yellow fever vaccine. The material sequenced was PBMCs, taken on the day of the yellow fever booster vaccination. The nucleotide sequence reads as follows: TGTGCCAGCAGCCCTCTTATAACAGGGGGCGCGAGCAATGAGCAGTTCTTC. This yields the protein CASSPLITGGASNEQFF.